The rows below give T cell receptor beta chains drawn from one sample of a study of beta chain features in type 1 diabetes. TCRdb keeps only in-frame clones here, not all; method: immunoSEQ multiplex PCR. The table has about 270,000 clones, roughly 13% seen once. The sample taken for sequencing was naive CD4+ T cells from blood. The receptors derive from a woman aged 35 to 49 in good health. CDR3s include the opening cysteine and the closing phenylalanine or tryptophan.

v_call cdr3_aa
TRBV7-2 CASSLASGTDTQYF
TRBV29-1 CSVDLYGTGAATGELFF
TRBV7-2 CASSLRDNGQPQHF
TRBV2 CASSGQGSNYGYTF
TRBV19 CASKGKGSYEQYF
TRBV19 CASSITGELSTEAFF
TRBV7-9 CASQSRDTQYF
TRBV5-1 CASTVEGNTEAFF
TRBV7-9 CASSPPGQDNEQFF
TRBV5-1 CASRPGLAGVNEQFF
TRBV6-5 CASTQGRIYGYTF
TRBV6-1 CASSALAGRTDTQYF
TRBV6-5 CASSSRTGNQPQHF
TRBV5-1 CASSLRDRDSPLHF
TRBV4-1 CASSQDLRITEAFF
TRBV12-5 CASGLASGTHAVDEQFF
TRBV27 CASSSQRGNTGELFF
TRBV7-2 CASSLVPVDTQYF
TRBV6-5 CASRRLAGNTGELFF
TRBV5-1 CASSSGLLSTDTQYF
TRBV7-8 CASSLLDSYEQYF
TRBV5-1 CASSPRTSGGTDTQYF
TRBV4-2 CASSQRGTSEQYF
TRBV6-5 CASRPGLSGANVLTF
TRBV5-4 CASSPGQGRDEQYF
TRBV19 CASSIGQGQETQYF
TRBV6-6 CASTWAGVDKNIQYF
TRBV5-5 CASSLGATAYEQYF
TRBV4-1 CASSQQAGSYNEQFF
TRBV14 CASSYDGTTEAFF
TRBV21-1 CASSNKVRDLSTDTQYF
TRBV11-2 CASSSPGITNYGYTF
TRBV2 CASTGTYEQYF
TRBV5-5 CASSLAGADTQYF
TRBV19 CASSMGGRGSYNEQFF
TRBV25-1 CASSGLRVGGTNTEAFF
TRBV7-9 CASSGPLGGSSYEQYF
TRBV5-6 CASSRGTLESYNSPLHF
TRBV10-3 CATGVWVGQETQYF
TRBV18 CASSPTHATNEKLFF
TRBV6-5 CASSLRGTQYF
TRBV18 CASSLPGTGTFKQYF
TRBV7-2 CASRTGVAIQETQYF
TRBV29-1 CSVGDSSGNTIYF
TRBV18 CASSPRRGPVETQYF
TRBV2 CANSLQGNTEAFF
TRBV30 CAWTRDFWARDTQYF
TRBV5-1 CASSLTDYGYTF
TRBV7-8 CASTLGRPNEKLFF
TRBV6-1 CASRLAGDRDTQYF
TRBV19 CASTVTGVNTGELFF
TRBV5-6 CASSHGGSSYNEQFF
TRBV19 CASSGTDYGYTF
TRBV7-9 CASSPLGRATDTQYF
TRBV7-9 CASSLSAGNTIYF